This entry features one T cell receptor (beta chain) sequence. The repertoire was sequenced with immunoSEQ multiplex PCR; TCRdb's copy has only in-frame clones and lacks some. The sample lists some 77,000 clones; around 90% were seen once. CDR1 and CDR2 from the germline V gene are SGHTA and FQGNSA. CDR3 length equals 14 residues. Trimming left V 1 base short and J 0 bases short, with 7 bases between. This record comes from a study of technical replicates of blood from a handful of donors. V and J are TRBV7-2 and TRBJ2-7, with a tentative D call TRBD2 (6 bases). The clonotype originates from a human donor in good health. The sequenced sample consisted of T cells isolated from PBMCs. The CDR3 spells CASSLGGASYEQYF. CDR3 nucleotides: TGTGCCAGCAGCTTAGGCGGGGCCTCCTACGAGCAGTACTTC.